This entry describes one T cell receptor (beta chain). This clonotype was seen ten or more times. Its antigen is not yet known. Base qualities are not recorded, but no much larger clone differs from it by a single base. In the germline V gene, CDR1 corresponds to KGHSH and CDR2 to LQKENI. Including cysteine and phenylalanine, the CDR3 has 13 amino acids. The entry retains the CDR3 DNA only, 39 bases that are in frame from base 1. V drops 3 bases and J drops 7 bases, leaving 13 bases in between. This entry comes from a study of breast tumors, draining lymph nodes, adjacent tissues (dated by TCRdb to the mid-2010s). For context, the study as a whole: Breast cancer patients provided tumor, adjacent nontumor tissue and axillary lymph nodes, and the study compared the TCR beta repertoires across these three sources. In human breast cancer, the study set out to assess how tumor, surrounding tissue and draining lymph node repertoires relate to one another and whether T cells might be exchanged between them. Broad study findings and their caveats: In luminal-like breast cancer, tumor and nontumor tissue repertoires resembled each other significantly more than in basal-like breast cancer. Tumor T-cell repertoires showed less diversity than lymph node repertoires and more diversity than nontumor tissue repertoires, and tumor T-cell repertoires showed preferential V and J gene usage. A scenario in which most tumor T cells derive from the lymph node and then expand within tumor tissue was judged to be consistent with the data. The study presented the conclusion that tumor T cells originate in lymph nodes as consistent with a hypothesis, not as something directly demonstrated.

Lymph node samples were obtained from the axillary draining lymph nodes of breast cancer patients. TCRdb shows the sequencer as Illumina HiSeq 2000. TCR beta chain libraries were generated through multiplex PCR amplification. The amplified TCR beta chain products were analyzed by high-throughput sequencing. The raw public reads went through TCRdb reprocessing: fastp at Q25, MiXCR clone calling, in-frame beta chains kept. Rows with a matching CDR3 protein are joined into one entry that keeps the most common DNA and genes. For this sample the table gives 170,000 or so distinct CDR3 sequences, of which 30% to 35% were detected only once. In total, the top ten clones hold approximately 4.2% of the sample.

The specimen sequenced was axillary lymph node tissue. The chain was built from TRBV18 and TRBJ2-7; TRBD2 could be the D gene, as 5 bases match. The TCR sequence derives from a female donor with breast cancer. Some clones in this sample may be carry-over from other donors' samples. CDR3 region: CASSPGPPGEQYF. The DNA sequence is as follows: TGTGCCAGCTCACCCGGCCCTCCGGGGGAGCAGTACTTC.